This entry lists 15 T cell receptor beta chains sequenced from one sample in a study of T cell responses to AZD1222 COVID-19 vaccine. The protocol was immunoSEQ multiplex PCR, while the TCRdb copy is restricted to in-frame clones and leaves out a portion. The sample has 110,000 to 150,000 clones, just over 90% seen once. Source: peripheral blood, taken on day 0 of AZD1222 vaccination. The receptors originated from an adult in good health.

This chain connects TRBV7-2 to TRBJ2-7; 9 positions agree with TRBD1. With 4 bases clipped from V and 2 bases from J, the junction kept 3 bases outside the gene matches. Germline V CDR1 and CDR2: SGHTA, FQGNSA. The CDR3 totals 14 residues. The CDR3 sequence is CASSWGTGTYEQYF. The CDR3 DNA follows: TGTGCCAGCAGCTGGGGGACAGGGACCTACGAGCAGTACTTC.

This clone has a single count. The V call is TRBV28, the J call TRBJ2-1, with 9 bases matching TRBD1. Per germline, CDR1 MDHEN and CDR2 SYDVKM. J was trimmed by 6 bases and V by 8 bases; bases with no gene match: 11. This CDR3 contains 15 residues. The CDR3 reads CASRGQGLLGNEQFF. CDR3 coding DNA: TGTGCCAGCCGGGGACAGGGTTTATTGGGCAATGAGCAGTTCTTC.

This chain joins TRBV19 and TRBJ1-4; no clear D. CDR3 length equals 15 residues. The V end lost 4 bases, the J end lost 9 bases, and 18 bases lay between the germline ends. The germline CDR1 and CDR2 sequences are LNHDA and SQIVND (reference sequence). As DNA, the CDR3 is TGTGCCAGTAGTAATCGGATCGGGGAATGGAAAAAACTGTTTTTT. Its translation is CASSNRIGEWKKLFF.

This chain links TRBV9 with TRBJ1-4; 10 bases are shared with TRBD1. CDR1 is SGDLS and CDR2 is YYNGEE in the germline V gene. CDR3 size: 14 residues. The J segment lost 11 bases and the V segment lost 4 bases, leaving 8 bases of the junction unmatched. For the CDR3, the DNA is TGTGCCAGCAGCCGACAGGGGGCGGGTGGGAAACTGTTTTTT. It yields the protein CASSRQGAGGKLFF.

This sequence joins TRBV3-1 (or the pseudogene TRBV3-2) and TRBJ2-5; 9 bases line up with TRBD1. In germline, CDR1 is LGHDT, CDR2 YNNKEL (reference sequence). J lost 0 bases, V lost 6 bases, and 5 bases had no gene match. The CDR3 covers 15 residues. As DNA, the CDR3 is TGTGCCAGCAGGGACAGGGGACCGTACCAAGAGACCCAGTACTTC. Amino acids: CASRDRGPYQETQYF.

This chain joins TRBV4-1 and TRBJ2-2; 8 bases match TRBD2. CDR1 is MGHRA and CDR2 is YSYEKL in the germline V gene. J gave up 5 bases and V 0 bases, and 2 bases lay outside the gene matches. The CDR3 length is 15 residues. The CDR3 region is CASSQDGLATGELFF. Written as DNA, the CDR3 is TGCGCCAGCAGCCAAGACGGACTAGCAACCGGGGAGCTGTTTTTT.

CDR3 sequence (DNA): TGTGCCAGCAGTAGTCGGGACACCGGGGAGCTGTTTTTT. Translating gives CASSSRDTGELFF. The chain links TRBV6-5 to TRBJ2-2; D is unclear. Trimming shortened V by 5 bases and J by 3 bases, and 7 bases separated the two germline ends. The CDR3 sequence is 13 residues long. Germline CDR1 and CDR2: MNHEY and SVGAGI.

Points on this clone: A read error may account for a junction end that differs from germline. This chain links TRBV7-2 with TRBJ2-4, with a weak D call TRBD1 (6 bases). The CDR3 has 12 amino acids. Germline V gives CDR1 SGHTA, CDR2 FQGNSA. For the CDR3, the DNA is TGTGCCAGCAGCTTAGCTTGGGGGACACCGATCTTC. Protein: CASSLAWGTPIF.

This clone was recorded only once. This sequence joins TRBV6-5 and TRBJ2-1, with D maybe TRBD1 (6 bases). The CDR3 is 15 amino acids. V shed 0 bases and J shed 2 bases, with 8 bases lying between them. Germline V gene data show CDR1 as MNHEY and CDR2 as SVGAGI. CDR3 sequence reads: CASSYSGAPYNEQFF. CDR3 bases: TGTGCCAGCAGTTACTCGGGGGCCCCCTACAATGAGCAGTTCTTC.

CDR3 protein: CASSPHNYEQYF. The CDR3 DNA is TGTGCCAGTAGTCCACATAATTACGAGCAGTACTTC. This chain joins TRBV19 and TRBJ2-7, with D unresolved. V was cut by 5 bases and J by 4 bases, with 9 bases left in between. CDR1 LNHDA and CDR2 SQIVND come from the germline V gene (reference sequence). This CDR3 is 12 amino acids long.

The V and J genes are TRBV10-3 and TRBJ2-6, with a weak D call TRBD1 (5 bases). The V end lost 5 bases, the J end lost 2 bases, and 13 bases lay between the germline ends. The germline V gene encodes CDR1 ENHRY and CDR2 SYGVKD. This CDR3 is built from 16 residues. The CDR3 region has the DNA TGTGCCATCAGTCCTGGGGCAGGGACTGGGGCCAACGTCCTGACTTTC. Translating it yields CAISPGAGTGANVLTF.

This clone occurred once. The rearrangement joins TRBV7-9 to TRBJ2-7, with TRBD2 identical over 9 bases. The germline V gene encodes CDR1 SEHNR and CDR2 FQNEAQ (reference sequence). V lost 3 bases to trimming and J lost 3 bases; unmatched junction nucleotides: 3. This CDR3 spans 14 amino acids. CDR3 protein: CASSFSGGDYEQYF. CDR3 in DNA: TGTGCCAGCAGCTTTAGCGGGGGCGACTACGAGCAGTACTTC.

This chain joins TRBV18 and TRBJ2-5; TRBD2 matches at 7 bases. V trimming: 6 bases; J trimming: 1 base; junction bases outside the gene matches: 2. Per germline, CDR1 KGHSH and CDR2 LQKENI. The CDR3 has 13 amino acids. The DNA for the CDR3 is TGTGCCAGCTCGCGGGAGTCCCAAGAGACCCAGTACTTC. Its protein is CASSRESQETQYF.

CDR3 in DNA: TGTGCCATCAGTGAGACCAGGGACGGCTACACCTTC. This encodes CAISETRDGYTF. The chain recombines TRBV10-3 with TRBJ1-2, with a weak D call TRBD1 (5 bases). This CDR3 is 12 amino acids long. V was cut by 2 bases and J by 8 bases, with 9 bases left in between. Germline assignment: CDR1 ENHRY and CDR2 SYGVKD.

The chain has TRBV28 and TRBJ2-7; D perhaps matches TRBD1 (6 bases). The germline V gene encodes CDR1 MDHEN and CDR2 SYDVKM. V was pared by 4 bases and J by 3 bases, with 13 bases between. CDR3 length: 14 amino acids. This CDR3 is CASSSRDTLYEQYF. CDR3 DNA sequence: TGTGCCAGCAGTTCCCGGGACACACTCTACGAGCAGTACTTC.